This T cell receptor (beta chain) was recovered during a study of cytotoxic CD8 clonotypes in ibrutinib-treated CLL. Study information: Mean values per sample were around 250,000 productive templates and tens of thousands of productive rearrangements.

PBMCs that had been cryopreserved were the source of roughly 2.2 micrograms of genomic DNA for TCR beta libraries. Profiling relied on immunoSEQ multiplex PCR, and the TCRdb table lists in-frame clones only, not all of them. The table has 20,000 to 30,000 clones, approximately 72% seen once. Study results and limitations: Clonality rose at ibrutinib response and fell back toward baseline at progression. Timing of sampling differed between sustained-remission and progressing patients.

On this clone: Its target is not known.

V lost 6 bases and J lost 4, with 12 bases in between. The germline CDR1 and CDR2 sequences are MNHNY and SVGAGI (reference sequence). There are 13 residues in the CDR3. The rearrangement joins TRBV6-6 to TRBJ2-5; tentative D call: TRBD2 (6 bases). This receptor was taken from a human donor with chronic lymphocytic leukemia. The specimen comprised PBMCs, sampled before ibrutinib treatment. Written as DNA, the CDR3 is TGTGCCAGCAGAGCGGGTTCCTTAGAGACCCAGTACTTC. Translation gives CASRAGSLETQYF.